This TCR beta chain was captured by sequencing in a study of human T cells and chemical hapten exposure. This clonotype appeared many times. The V end was cut by 6 bases, the J end by 3 bases, with 17 bases between. The CDR3 length is 16 residues. The germline CDR1 and CDR2 sequences are MDHEN and SYDVKM. TCRdb itself ran the RACE reads through MiXCR, one entry per CDR3 protein. The sample includes under 450,000 distinct CDR3 sequences, more than 4.5% seen only once; the top ten take under 3%. As to time point: patch test 1, 2 weeks after DPC sensitization. Treatment here: therapeutic diphenylcyclopropenone sensitization with weekly scalp DPC.

The V call is TRBV28, the J call TRBJ2-2; D not certain. The sequence derives from a woman aged 45-59 years with alopecia areata. Some clones in this sample may be carry-over from other donors' samples. The source was whole blood, collected in connection with sensitization to the hapten diphenylcyclopropenone (DPC). The CDR3 reads CASSPLSGLHTGELFF. The CDR3 nucleotides are TGTGCCAGCAGCCCTCTCTCCGGGCTCCACACCGGGGAGCTGTTTTTT.